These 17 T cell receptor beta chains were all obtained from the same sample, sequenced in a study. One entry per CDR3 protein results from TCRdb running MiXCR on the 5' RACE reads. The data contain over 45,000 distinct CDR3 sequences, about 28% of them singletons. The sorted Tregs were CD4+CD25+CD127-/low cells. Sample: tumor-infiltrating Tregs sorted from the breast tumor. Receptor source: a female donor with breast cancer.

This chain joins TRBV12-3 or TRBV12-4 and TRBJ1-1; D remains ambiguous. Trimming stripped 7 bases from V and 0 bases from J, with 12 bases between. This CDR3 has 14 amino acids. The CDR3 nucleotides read TGTGCCAGCAAGAGGGAACAGTTGAACACTGAAGCTTTCTTT. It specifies CASKREQLNTEAFF.

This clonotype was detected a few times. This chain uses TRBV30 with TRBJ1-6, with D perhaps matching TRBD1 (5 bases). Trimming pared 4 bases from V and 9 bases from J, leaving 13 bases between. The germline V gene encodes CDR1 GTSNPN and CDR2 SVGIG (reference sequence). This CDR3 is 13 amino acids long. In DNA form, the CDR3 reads TGTGCCTGGACCCAGGGTACAGGTTCACCCCTCCACTTT. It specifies CAWTQGTGSPLHF. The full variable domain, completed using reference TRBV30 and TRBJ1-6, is SQTIHQWPATLVQPVGSPLSLECTVEGTSNPNLYWYRQAAGRGLQLLFYSVGIGQISSEVPQNLSASRPQDRQFILSSKKLLLSDSGFYLCAWTQGTGSPLHFGNGTRLTVT.

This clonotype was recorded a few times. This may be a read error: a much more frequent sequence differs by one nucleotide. In DNA, the CDR3 is TGTGCCAGCCGGGACTCTGGCTACGCCTTC. Translated, it gives CASRDSGYAF. The rearrangement uses TRBV6-2 or TRBV6-3 and TRBJ1-2; perhaps TRBD1 as D (5 bases). CDR1 is MNHEY, CDR2 SVGEGT, per germline. This CDR3 spans 10 amino acids.

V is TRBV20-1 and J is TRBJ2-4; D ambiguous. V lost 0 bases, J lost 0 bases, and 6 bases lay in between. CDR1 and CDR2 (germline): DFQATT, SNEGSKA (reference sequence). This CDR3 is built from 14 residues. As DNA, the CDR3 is TGCAGTGCTAGAGATCCCATAGCCAAAAACATTCAGTACTTC. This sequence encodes CSARDPIAKNIQYF.

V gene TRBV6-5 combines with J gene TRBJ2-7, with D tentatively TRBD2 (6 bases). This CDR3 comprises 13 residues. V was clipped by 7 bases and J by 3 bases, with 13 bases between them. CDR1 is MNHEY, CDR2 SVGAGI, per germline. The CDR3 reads CASTRDGGYEQYF. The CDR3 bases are TGTGCCAGCACCCGGGACGGGGGCTACGAGCAGTACTTC.

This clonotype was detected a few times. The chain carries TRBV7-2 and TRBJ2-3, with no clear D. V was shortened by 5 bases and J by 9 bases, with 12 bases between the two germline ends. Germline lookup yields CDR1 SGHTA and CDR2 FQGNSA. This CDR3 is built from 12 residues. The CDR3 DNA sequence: TGTGCCAGCAGCCCCTACATAGGCACGCAGTATTTT. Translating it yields CASSPYIGTQYF.

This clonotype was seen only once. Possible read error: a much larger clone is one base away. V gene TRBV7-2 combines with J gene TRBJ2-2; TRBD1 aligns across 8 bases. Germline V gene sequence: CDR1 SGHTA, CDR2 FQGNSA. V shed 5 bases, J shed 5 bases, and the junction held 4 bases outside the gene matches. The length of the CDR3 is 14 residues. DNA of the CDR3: TGTACCAGCAGCGTGACAGGGGCTACCGGGGAGCTGTTTTTT. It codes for CTSSVTGATGELFF.

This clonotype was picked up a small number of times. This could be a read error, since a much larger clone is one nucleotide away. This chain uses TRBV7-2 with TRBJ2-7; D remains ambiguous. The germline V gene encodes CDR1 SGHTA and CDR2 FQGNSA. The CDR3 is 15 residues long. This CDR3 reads CASSPSNLFSYEQCF. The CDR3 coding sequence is TGTGCCAGCAGCCCTAGTAACCTGTTTTCCTACGAGCAGTGCTTC. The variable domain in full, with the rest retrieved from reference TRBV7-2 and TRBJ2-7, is GAGVSQSPSNKVTEKGKDVELRCDPISGHTALYWYRQSLGQGLEFLIYFQGNSAPDKSGLPSDRFSAERTGGSVSTLTIQRTQQEDSAVYLCASSPSNLFSYEQCFGPGTRLTVT.

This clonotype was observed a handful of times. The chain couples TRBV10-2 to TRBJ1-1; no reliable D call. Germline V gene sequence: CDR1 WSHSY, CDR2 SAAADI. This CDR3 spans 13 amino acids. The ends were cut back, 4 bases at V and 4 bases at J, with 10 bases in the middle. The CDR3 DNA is TGCGCCAGCAGTGGCGGGTGGGTCACTGAAGCTTTCTTT. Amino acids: CASSGGWVTEAFF.

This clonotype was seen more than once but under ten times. The CDR3, as DNA: TGCGCCAGCAGCCAAAACTCGGGTAATGAAAAACTGTTTTTT. It is translated as CASSQNSGNEKLFF. The chain uses TRBV4-3 and TRBJ1-4; D gene ambiguous. The CDR3 runs to 14 residues. With 2 bases removed from V and 4 bases from J, the gap between germline ends came to 8 bases. Germline V gene sequence: CDR1 LGHNA, CDR2 YSLEER.

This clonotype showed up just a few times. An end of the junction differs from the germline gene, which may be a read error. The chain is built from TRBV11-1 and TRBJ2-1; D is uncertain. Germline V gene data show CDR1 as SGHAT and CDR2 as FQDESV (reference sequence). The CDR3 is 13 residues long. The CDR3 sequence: CASSSHYNNERFF. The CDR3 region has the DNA TGTGCCAGCAGCTCTCACTATAATAATGAGCGGTTCTTC.

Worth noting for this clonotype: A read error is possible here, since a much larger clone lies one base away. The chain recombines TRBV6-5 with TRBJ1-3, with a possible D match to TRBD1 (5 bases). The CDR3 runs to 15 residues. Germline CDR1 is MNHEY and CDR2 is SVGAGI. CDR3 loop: CANSVDRFTGNTIYF. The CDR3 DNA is TGTGCCAACAGTGTAGACAGATTTACTGGAAACACCATATATTTT.

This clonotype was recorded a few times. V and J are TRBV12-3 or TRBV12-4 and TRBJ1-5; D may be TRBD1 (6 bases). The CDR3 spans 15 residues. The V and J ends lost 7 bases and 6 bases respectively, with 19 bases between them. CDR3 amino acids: CASTITGLLSQPQHF. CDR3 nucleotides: TGTGCCAGCACCATAACAGGGTTGTTAAGTCAGCCCCAGCATTTT.

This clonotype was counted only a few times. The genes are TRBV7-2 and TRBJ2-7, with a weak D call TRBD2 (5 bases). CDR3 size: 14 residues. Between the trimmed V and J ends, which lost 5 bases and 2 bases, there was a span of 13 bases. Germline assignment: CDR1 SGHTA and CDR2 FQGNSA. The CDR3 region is CASSPRTDPYEQYF. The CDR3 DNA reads TGTGCCAGCAGCCCCCGGACTGATCCCTACGAGCAGTACTTC.

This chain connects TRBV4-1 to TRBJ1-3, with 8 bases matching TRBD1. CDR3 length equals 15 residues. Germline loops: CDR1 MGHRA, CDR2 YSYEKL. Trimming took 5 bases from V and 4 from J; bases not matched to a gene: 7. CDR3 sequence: CASSVRTGSGNTIYF. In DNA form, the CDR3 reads TGCGCCAGCAGCGTTAGGACAGGGTCCGGAAACACCATATATTTT.

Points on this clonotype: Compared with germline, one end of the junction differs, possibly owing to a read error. CDR3 sequence (DNA): TGTGCCGGCAGCGACGTTTCGCTAGCGGGAGTCCAAGAGACCCAGTACTTC. Translation gives CAGSDVSLAGVQETQYF. This chain links TRBV5-6 with TRBJ2-5, with 10 nucleotides matching TRBD2. The germline gives CDR1 SGHDT, CDR2 YYEEEE. The CDR3 covers 17 residues.

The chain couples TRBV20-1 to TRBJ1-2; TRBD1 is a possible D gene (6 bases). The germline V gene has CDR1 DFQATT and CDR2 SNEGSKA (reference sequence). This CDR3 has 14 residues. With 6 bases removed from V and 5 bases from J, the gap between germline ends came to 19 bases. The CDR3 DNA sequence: TGCAGTGCGAACCTTCAAGGGGGGACGTATGGCTACACCTTC. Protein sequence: CSANLQGGTYGYTF.